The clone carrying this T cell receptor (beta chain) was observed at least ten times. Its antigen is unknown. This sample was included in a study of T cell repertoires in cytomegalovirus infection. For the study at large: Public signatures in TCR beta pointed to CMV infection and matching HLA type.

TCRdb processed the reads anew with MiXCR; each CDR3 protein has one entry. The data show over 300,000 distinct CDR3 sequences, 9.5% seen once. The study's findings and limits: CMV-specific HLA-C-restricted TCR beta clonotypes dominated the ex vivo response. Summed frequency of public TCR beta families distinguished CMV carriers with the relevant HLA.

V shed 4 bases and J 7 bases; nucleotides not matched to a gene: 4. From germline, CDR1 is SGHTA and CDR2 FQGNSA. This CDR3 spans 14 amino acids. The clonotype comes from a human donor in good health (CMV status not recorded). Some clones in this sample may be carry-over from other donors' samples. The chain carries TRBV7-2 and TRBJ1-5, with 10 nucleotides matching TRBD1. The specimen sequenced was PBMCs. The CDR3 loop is CASSSTGGHQPQHF. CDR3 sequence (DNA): TGTGCCAGCAGCTCGACAGGGGGCCACCAGCCCCAGCATTTT.